The rows below give T cell receptor beta chains drawn from one sample of a study of Ad26.COV2.S vaccination and SARS-CoV-2 variants. Profiled with immunoSEQ multiplex PCR; TCRdb holds only in-frame clones, not every one. The sample consists of some 350,000 clones, approximately 81% of them appearing once. Sequencing was performed on peripheral blood, taken in a trial of Ad26.COV2.S vaccine versus placebo. The receptors originated from a person aged 18-60 years who received the Ad26.COV2.S COVID-19 vaccine or a placebo. Both conserved end residues are part of each CDR3. The order of the fields is J gene, D gene, V gene, clone size, CDR3 protein, CDR3 DNA. A D gene is named only where the DNA matches it firmly. Some rows have no size entry. The others give once, few or many, or a class for an expanded clone.

j_call: TRBJ1-1
d_call: TRBD1
v_call: TRBV7-9
clone_size: -
cdr3_aa: CASSFGKGASEAFF
cdr3_nt: TGTGCCAGCAGCTTCGGAAAGGGGGCTTCTGAAGCTTTCTTT

j_call: TRBJ1-1
d_call: -
v_call: TRBV19
clone_size: few
cdr3_aa: CASSIVQGMNTEAFF
cdr3_nt: TGTGCCAGTAGTATAGTTCAGGGAATGAACACTGAAGCTTTCTTT

j_call: TRBJ1-5
d_call: -
v_call: TRBV28
clone_size: few
cdr3_aa: CASSFRGLGYQPQHF
cdr3_nt: TGTGCCAGCAGTTTTCGGGGGTTAGGATATCAGCCCCAGCATTTT

j_call: TRBJ2-2
d_call: -
v_call: TRBV14
clone_size: -
cdr3_aa: CASSQVRGRNTGELFF
cdr3_nt: TGTGCCAGCAGCCAAGTACGCGGAAGGAACACCGGGGAGCTGTTTTTT

j_call: TRBJ1-1
d_call: -
v_call: TRBV9
clone_size: -
cdr3_aa: CASRKLSYQSNTEAFF
cdr3_nt: TGTGCCAGCAGAAAACTCTCGTACCAGTCGAACACTGAAGCTTTCTTT

j_call: TRBJ1-2
d_call: -
v_call: TRBV10-3
clone_size: -
cdr3_aa: CAISADSDYGYTF
cdr3_nt: TGTGCCATCAGTGCGGACAGCGACTATGGCTACACCTTC

j_call: TRBJ2-1
d_call: -
v_call: TRBV6-6
clone_size: -
cdr3_aa: CASSYVSAYNEQFF
cdr3_nt: TGTGCCAGCAGTTACGTTTCCGCCTACAATGAGCAGTTCTTC

j_call: TRBJ2-2
d_call: TRBD1
v_call: TRBV6-6
clone_size: -
cdr3_aa: CASSPGQGAGTGELFF
cdr3_nt: TGTGCCAGCAGTCCCGGACAGGGGGCGGGAACCGGGGAGCTGTTTTTT

j_call: TRBJ2-2
d_call: -
v_call: TRBV6-5
clone_size: -
cdr3_aa: CASSYDSANTGELFF
cdr3_nt: TGTGCCAGCAGTTACGACTCCGCGAACACCGGGGAGCTGTTTTTT

j_call: TRBJ2-5
d_call: -
v_call: TRBV7-9
clone_size: once
cdr3_aa: CASSFADSQETQYF
cdr3_nt: TGTGCCAGCAGCTTCGCAGACAGCCAAGAGACCCAGTACTTC

j_call: TRBJ1-2
d_call: -
v_call: TRBV5-6
clone_size: once
cdr3_aa: CASSPKGSNYGYTF
cdr3_nt: TGTGCCAGCAGCCCGAAAGGTTCCAACTATGGCTACACCTTC

j_call: TRBJ2-7
d_call: -
v_call: TRBV7-2
clone_size: -
cdr3_aa: CASSLDRTTYEQYF
cdr3_nt: TGTGCCAGCAGCTTAGATCGAACGACCTACGAGCAGTACTTC

j_call: TRBJ2-1
d_call: -
v_call: TRBV10-3
clone_size: once
cdr3_aa: CAISRGGSYNEQFF
cdr3_nt: TGTGCCATCTCGAGGGGGGGGTCCTACAATGAGCAGTTCTTC

j_call: TRBJ1-3
d_call: TRBD1
v_call: TRBV5-8
clone_size: -
cdr3_aa: CASSLGDRGSGNTIYF
cdr3_nt: TGTGCCAGCAGCTTGGGCGACAGGGGCTCTGGAAACACCATATATTTT

j_call: TRBJ2-2
d_call: -
v_call: TRBV15
clone_size: -
cdr3_aa: CATSRPPWQVGTGELFF
cdr3_nt: TGTGCCACCAGCAGACCTCCTTGGCAGGTGGGAACCGGGGAGCTGTTTTTT

j_call: TRBJ2-7
d_call: TRBD1
v_call: TRBV5-1
clone_size: -
cdr3_aa: CASSHGQGSYEQYF
cdr3_nt: TGCGCCAGCAGCCACGGACAGGGCTCCTACGAGCAGTACTTC

j_call: TRBJ1-2
d_call: -
v_call: TRBV10-3
clone_size: -
cdr3_aa: CAISEVWDGGDGYTF
cdr3_nt: TGTGCCATCAGTGAAGTATGGGACGGGGGGGATGGCTACACCTTC

j_call: TRBJ1-1
d_call: -
v_call: TRBV9
clone_size: -
cdr3_aa: CASSVGGTEAFF
cdr3_nt: TGTGCCAGCAGCGTAGGGGGGACTGAAGCTTTCTTT

j_call: TRBJ2-2
d_call: -
v_call: TRBV18
clone_size: -
cdr3_aa: CASSSNGTPGELFF
cdr3_nt: TGTGCCAGCTCGTCAAACGGGACCCCCGGGGAGCTGTTTTTT

j_call: TRBJ2-2
d_call: -
v_call: TRBV29-1
clone_size: -
cdr3_aa: CSVEDLGGTGELFF
cdr3_nt: TGCAGCGTTGAAGATCTTGGGGGCACCGGGGAGCTGTTTTTT

j_call: TRBJ2-7
d_call: -
v_call: TRBV4-3
clone_size: once
cdr3_aa: CASSPTGTPVRYF
cdr3_nt: TGCGCCAGCAGCCCTACCGGGACTCCTGTGCGGTACTTC

j_call: TRBJ1-2
d_call: -
v_call: TRBV3-1/TRBV3-2
clone_size: -
cdr3_aa: CASSLTGGYGYTF
cdr3_nt: TGTGCCAGCAGCCTTACCGGGGGCTATGGCTACACCTTC

j_call: TRBJ2-7
d_call: -
v_call: TRBV19
clone_size: -
cdr3_aa: CASSTTVSSYEQYF
cdr3_nt: TGTGCCAGTAGCACTACGGTTAGCTCCTACGAGCAGTACTTC

j_call: TRBJ2-7
d_call: TRBD1
v_call: TRBV11-2
clone_size: -
cdr3_aa: CASSTPVGTGTYEQYF
cdr3_nt: TGTGCCAGCAGCACCCCAGTGGGGACAGGGACCTACGAGCAGTACTTC

j_call: TRBJ1-1
d_call: -
v_call: TRBV11-3
clone_size: -
cdr3_aa: CASSLKGAEAFF
cdr3_nt: TGTGCCAGCAGCTTAAAGGGGGCTGAAGCTTTCTTT

j_call: TRBJ2-7
d_call: -
v_call: TRBV5-1
clone_size: -
cdr3_aa: CASSLAGAGPYEQYF
cdr3_nt: TGCGCCAGCAGCTTGGCCGGGGCAGGTCCCTACGAGCAGTACTTC

j_call: TRBJ1-6
d_call: -
v_call: TRBV3-1/TRBV3-2
clone_size: -
cdr3_aa: CASSPTNSPLHF
cdr3_nt: TGTGCCAGCAGCCCGACCAATTCACCCCTCCACTTT

j_call: TRBJ2-2
d_call: -
v_call: TRBV19
clone_size: -
cdr3_aa: CASSIDRGPNTGELFF
cdr3_nt: TGTGCCAGTAGTATAGATAGGGGACCAAACACCGGGGAGCTGTTTTTT

j_call: TRBJ2-1
d_call: -
v_call: TRBV27
clone_size: -
cdr3_aa: CASSFDTYNEQFF
cdr3_nt: TGTGCCAGCAGTTTTGACACTTACAATGAGCAGTTCTTC

j_call: TRBJ2-4
d_call: -
v_call: TRBV9
clone_size: few
cdr3_aa: CASSVGLVGTPARKNIQYF
cdr3_nt: TGTGCCAGCAGCGTAGGGCTGGTGGGGACACCGGCAAGGAAAAACATTCAGTACTTC

j_call: TRBJ2-3
d_call: TRBD2
v_call: TRBV5-1
clone_size: -
cdr3_aa: CASSLLGGFTDTQYF
cdr3_nt: TGCGCCAGCAGCTTGTTGGGGGGGTTCACAGATACGCAGTATTTT

j_call: TRBJ2-3
d_call: -
v_call: TRBV28
clone_size: -
cdr3_aa: CASSSGGGTDTQYF
cdr3_nt: TGTGCCAGCAGTTCAGGGGGAGGGACAGATACGCAGTATTTT

j_call: TRBJ2-3
d_call: TRBD2
v_call: TRBV15
clone_size: -
cdr3_aa: CATSRVPGLATDTQYF
cdr3_nt: TGTGCCACCAGCAGGGTTCCGGGACTAGCTACAGATACGCAGTATTTT

j_call: TRBJ1-1
d_call: TRBD1
v_call: TRBV10-3
clone_size: -
cdr3_aa: CAISGGDRANTEAFF
cdr3_nt: TGTGCCATCAGTGGGGGGGACAGGGCGAACACTGAAGCTTTCTTT

j_call: TRBJ2-7
d_call: TRBD1
v_call: TRBV19
clone_size: few
cdr3_aa: CASSIRTGGYEQYF
cdr3_nt: TGTGCCAGTAGTATTCGGACAGGGGGCTACGAGCAGTACTTC

j_call: TRBJ1-1
d_call: -
v_call: TRBV7-2
clone_size: -
cdr3_aa: CASSLSQGITEAFF
cdr3_nt: TGTGCCAGCAGCTTATCTCAGGGGATCACTGAAGCTTTCTTT

j_call: TRBJ1-2
d_call: -
v_call: TRBV30
clone_size: -
cdr3_aa: CAWSYSKPYGYTF
cdr3_nt: TGTGCCTGGAGTTACAGCAAACCCTATGGCTACACCTTC

j_call: TRBJ2-7
d_call: TRBD2
v_call: TRBV7-9
clone_size: medium-sized
cdr3_aa: CASSRRETYEQYF
cdr3_nt: TGTGCCAGCAGCAGGCGGGAGACCTACGAGCAGTACTTC

j_call: TRBJ2-1
d_call: -
v_call: TRBV19
clone_size: few
cdr3_aa: CASSRTAYNEQFF
cdr3_nt: TGTGCCAGTAGTCGGACAGCTTACAATGAGCAGTTCTTC

j_call: TRBJ2-3
d_call: TRBD2
v_call: TRBV5-3
clone_size: -
cdr3_aa: CARSLSGSTDTQYF
cdr3_nt: TGTGCCAGAAGCCTTAGCGGGAGCACAGATACGCAGTATTTT

j_call: TRBJ2-3
d_call: -
v_call: TRBV19
clone_size: -
cdr3_aa: CASRLSGVADTQYF
cdr3_nt: TGTGCCAGTAGACTCTCGGGGGTCGCAGATACGCAGTATTTT

j_call: TRBJ1-1
d_call: -
v_call: TRBV4-3
clone_size: -
cdr3_aa: CASSQDGWRVPNTEAFF
cdr3_nt: TGCGCCAGCAGCCAAGATGGGTGGCGGGTGCCGAACACTGAAGCTTTCTTT

j_call: TRBJ1-2
d_call: -
v_call: TRBV28
clone_size: once
cdr3_aa: CASSSPRRLIGRNYGYTF
cdr3_nt: TGTGCCAGCAGTTCCCCTCGTAGGCTCATTGGAAGGAACTATGGCTACACCTTC

j_call: TRBJ2-3
d_call: -
v_call: TRBV9
clone_size: -
cdr3_aa: CASSVEAGSSTDTQYF
cdr3_nt: TGTGCCAGCAGCGTAGAGGCGGGATCTAGCACAGATACGCAGTATTTT

j_call: TRBJ1-4
d_call: TRBD1
v_call: TRBV2
clone_size: -
cdr3_aa: CASSGTGGKEKLFF
cdr3_nt: TGTGCCAGCAGTGGGACAGGGGGGAAGGAAAAACTGTTTTTT

j_call: TRBJ1-2
d_call: -
v_call: TRBV6-5
clone_size: -
cdr3_aa: CASSSAVLDSIYGYTF
cdr3_nt: TGTGCCAGCAGTTCTGCGGTCTTGGACAGCATCTATGGCTACACCTTC